This T cell receptor beta chain comes out of a study of blood T cell repertoires in COVID-19. Sequenced by immunoSEQ multiplex PCR; TCRdb stores in-frame clones only, minus some. The sample consists of roughly 100,000 clones, 70% to 80% of them appearing once. The germline V gene has CDR1 LNHDA and CDR2 SQIVND (reference sequence). After removal of 3 bases from V and 3 bases from J, the junction contained 3 bases not matched to a gene. CDR3 length: 16 residues. The V gene is TRBV19, the J gene TRBJ1-6, with TRBD1 matching over 9 bases. The source material was peripheral blood. The sequence was collected from an elderly man with COVID-19, enrolled during active disease. The CDR3 DNA sequence: TGTGCCAGTAGTATTTCGACAGGGGGCTATAATTCACCCCTCCACTTT. Protein: CASSISTGGYNSPLHF.